Below are 27 T cell receptor beta chains sequenced from a single sample in a study of shared clonotypes between healthy human individuals. The protocol was immunoSEQ multiplex PCR, while the TCRdb copy is restricted to in-frame clones and leaves out a portion. Among 2,500,000 or so clones listed, around 94% were seen once. Sequencing used naive CD4+ T cells sorted from blood. Indicated subset: CD45RA+ positively selected. These receptors all come from a man between 18 and 29 years old in good health.

This sequence joins TRBV5-1 and TRBJ2-7, with 7 bases lining up with TRBD2. J gave up 3 bases and V 0 bases, and 12 bases lay outside the gene matches. The CDR3 has 17 residues. Germline assignment: CDR1 SGHRS and CDR2 YFSETQ. CDR3 sequence reads: CASSLAPSGLRDYEQYF. CDR3 bases: TGCGCCAGCAGCTTGGCACCTAGCGGACTTAGAGACTACGAGCAGTACTTC.

V gene TRBV5-4 combines with J gene TRBJ1-2, with D possibly TRBD1 on 5 matching bases. The CDR3 covers 13 residues. V gave up 4 bases and J gave up 8 bases, with 15 bases separating them. The germline V gene has CDR1 SGHNT and CDR2 YYREEE (reference sequence). As DNA, the CDR3 is TGTGCCAGCAGCCGGGACGAGGGAGTGGGCTACACCTTC. Its protein is CASSRDEGVGYTF.

The chain uses TRBV19 and TRBJ1-3; D is ambiguous. Germline CDR1 is LNHDA and CDR2 is SQIVND (reference sequence). The CDR3 has 12 amino acids. Trimming removed 9 bases from V and 4 bases from J, with 10 bases in between. The CDR3 region is CASSAEGNTIYF. DNA of the CDR3: TGTGCCAGCAGCGCGGAAGGAAACACCATATATTTT.

The V call is TRBV5-1, the J call TRBJ2-7; 7 bases line up with TRBD1. Germline CDR1 SGHRS, CDR2 YFSETQ. This CDR3 region has 13 residues. The V segment lost 8 bases and the J segment 0 bases; nucleotides outside the gene matches: 5. CDR3 DNA: TGCGCCAGTTCCGGGACAGCCTCCTACGAGCAGTACTTC. Translating gives CASSGTASYEQYF.

V gene TRBV29-1 combines with J gene TRBJ2-7; D gene unclear. CDR3 size: 11 residues. Trimming took 5 bases from V and 0 from J, leaving 5 bases between them. CDR1 SQVTM and CDR2 ANQGSEA come from the germline V gene. In DNA form, the CDR3 reads TGCAGCGTTTTGAGCTCCTACGAGCAGTACTTC. This encodes CSVLSSYEQYF.

The chain combines TRBV5-1 with TRBJ2-5; no firm D call. The DNA end is more similar to TRBJ2-7, so the J call may be wrong. The CDR3 has 14 amino acids. The germline V gene has CDR1 SGHRS and CDR2 YFSETQ. The CDR3 DNA is TGCGCCAGCAGCTCCGGGTCCTACTCCTACGAGCAGTACTTC. It specifies CASSSGSYSYEQYF.

This clone was recorded once. The rearrangement uses TRBV27 and TRBJ1-2; TRBD1 is a possible D gene (6 bases). V lost 8 bases to trimming and J lost 7 bases, with 14 bases between them. The CDR3 is 12 amino acids. The germline gives CDR1 MNHEY, CDR2 SMNVEV (reference sequence). CDR3 nucleotides: TGTGCCAGCGGGGTAGGGGGGGCTGGCTACACCTTC. Translated: CASGVGGAGYTF.

The chain uses TRBV5-4 and TRBJ1-1; the D gene is possibly TRBD1 (6 bases). The CDR3 covers 15 residues. Germline V lookup: CDR1 SGHNT, CDR2 YYREEE (reference sequence). Trimming left V 1 base short and J 3 bases short, with 13 bases between. DNA for the CDR3: TGTGCCAGCAGCTTGCCCGGGGGCGCGGACACTGAAGCTTTCTTT. Its protein product is CASSLPGGADTEAFF.

V usage is TRBV5-1 and J usage is TRBJ1-2; 9 nucleotides agree with TRBD1. The CDR3 spans 14 residues. V shed 7 bases, J shed 4 bases, and the junction held 8 bases outside the gene matches. Germline V gene sequence: CDR1 SGHRS, CDR2 YFSETQ. CDR3 nucleotides: TGCGCCAGCTACTGGGGACAGGGAACCTATGGCTACACCTTC. Protein product: CASYWGQGTYGYTF.

V is TRBV12-1 and J is TRBJ2-1; the tabulated D call, TRBD1, remains unverified against the DNA. TRBV12-1 is reported as a pseudogene. This CDR3 comprises 17 residues. In DNA, the CDR3 is TGTGCCAGCAGTTTCTACCCCTACCGGGACAGGCTCAATGAGCAGTTCTTC. Translating gives CASSFYPYRDRLNEQFF.

This clone is a singleton in its sample. This sample also contains other DNA sequences that code for the same CDR3. The chain carries TRBV7-9 and TRBJ1-6; D call uncertain. The CDR3 contains 15 residues. From germline, CDR1 is SEHNR and CDR2 FQNEAQ (reference sequence). V lost 1 base and J 0 bases, leaving 4 bases between the germline ends. CDR3 bases: TGTGCCAGCAGCTTAGGGACCTCCTATAATTCACCCCTCCACTTT. Its protein is CASSLGTSYNSPLHF.

The rearrangement links TRBV5-6 to TRBJ2-1, with TRBD1 matching 9 bases. Unmatched junction bases numbered 4, after V lost 3 bases and J lost 9 bases. The germline CDR1 and CDR2 sequences are SGHDT and YYEEEE. The CDR3 consists of 13 residues. The CDR3 DNA reads as TGTGCCAGCAGCTACACAGGGGGCGGTGAGCAGTTCTTC. The encoded protein is CASSYTGGGEQFF.

This chain connects TRBV5-1 to TRBJ2-7; 8 bases align to TRBD2. V dropped 4 bases and J dropped 7; count of bases not matched to a gene: 13. CDR3 length equals 15 residues. Germline assignment: CDR1 SGHRS and CDR2 YFSETQ. The CDR3 protein is CASSPEGAGVKEQYF. In DNA form, the CDR3 reads TGCGCCAGCAGCCCCGAGGGAGCGGGAGTAAAAGAGCAGTACTTC. Based on the CDR3 plus reference TRBV5-1 and TRBJ2-7, the full variable domain is KAGVTQTPRYLIKTRGQQVTLSCSPISGHRSVSWYQQTPGQGLQFLFEYFSETQRNKGNFPGRFSGRQFSNSRSEMNVSTLELGDSALYLCASSPEGAGVKEQYFGPGTRLTVT.

V usage is TRBV21-1 and J usage is TRBJ1-5. TRBV21-1 is annotated as a pseudogene. CDR3 length: 15 residues. This chain's CDR3 is CASSEAGISNQPQHF. The DNA for the CDR3 is TGTGCCAGCAGCGAGGCCGGGATTAGCAATCAGCCCCAGCATTTT.

The chain uses TRBV5-1 and TRBJ2-2; TRBD2 aligns across 9 bases. CDR1 is SGHRS and CDR2 is YFSETQ in the germline V gene. The CDR3 totals 22 residues. V lost 3 bases and J lost 4; bases outside the gene matches: 25. The CDR3 nucleotides are TGCGCCAGCAGCTCGGGACGATCTAGCGGGACCAATAAGGCCTCGAGCACCGGGGAGCTGTTTTTT. The encoded protein is CASSSGRSSGTNKASSTGELFF.

The chain has TRBV10-3 and TRBJ1-5, with D perhaps matching TRBD1 (5 bases). V lost 6 bases and J 5 bases, leaving 11 bases between the germline ends. The CDR3 covers 13 residues. In germline, CDR1 is ENHRY, CDR2 SYGVKD. CDR3 sequence reads: CAISKQQDQPQHF. CDR3 sequence (DNA): TGTGCCATCAGCAAGCAACAGGATCAGCCCCAGCATTTT.

Remarks on this clone: Other DNA sequences in this sample translate to the same CDR3. This chain links TRBV2 with TRBJ2-7; the match to TRBD1 covers 8 bases. Germline V gene sequence: CDR1 SNHLY, CDR2 FYNNEI. CDR3 length: 14 amino acids. Trimming took 4 bases from V and 1 from J; bases not matched to a gene: 3. DNA of the CDR3: TGTGCCAGCAGTGTACAGGGGGTATCCTACGAGCAGTACTTC. It yields the protein CASSVQGVSYEQYF. Together with reference TRBV2 and TRBJ2-7, the CDR3 gives the full variable domain: EPEVTQTPSHQVTQMGQEVILRCVPISNHLYFYWYRQILGQKVEFLVSFYNNEISEKSEIFDDQFSVERPDGSNFTLKIRSTKLEDSAMYFCASSVQGVSYEQYFGPGTRLTVT.

Note on this clone: Other nucleotide sequences in the sample specify the same CDR3. This chain links TRBV7-2 with TRBJ1-5; D not resolved. Trimming removed 0 bases at V and 3 bases at J, with 3 bases between. Germline assignment: CDR1 SGHTA and CDR2 FQGNSA. The CDR3 consists of 13 residues. CDR3 nucleotide sequence: TGTGCCAGCAGCTTAGCACCCAATCAGCCCCAGCATTTT. Protein sequence: CASSLAPNQPQHF.

V gene TRBV7-2 combines with J gene TRBJ1-1; no firm D call. The CDR3 spans 11 residues. CDR1 is SGHTA, CDR2 FQGNSA, per germline. V lost 10 bases to trimming and J lost 1 base, with 7 bases between them. CDR3 sequence (DNA): TGTGCCACTGGAAAGAACACTGAAGCTTTCTTT. Translating gives CATGKNTEAFF.

The genes are TRBV5-4 and TRBJ2-3, with 9 bases lining up with TRBD1. The CDR3 is 14 amino acids. The trim removed 4 bases at V and 6 bases at J, leaving 6 bases unmatched. Germline V gene data show CDR1 as SGHNT and CDR2 as YYREEE (reference sequence). CDR3 residues: CASSLPGQGDTQYF. In DNA form, the CDR3 reads TGTGCCAGCAGCCTCCCGGGACAGGGTGATACGCAGTATTTT.

The chain links TRBV4-3 to TRBJ1-6; 7 positions agree with TRBD1. Germline CDR1 is LGHNA and CDR2 is YSLEER. This CDR3 is 16 amino acids long. V shed 1 base, J shed 7 bases, and the junction held 7 bases outside the gene matches. The CDR3 is CASSQVTGIDNSPLHF. CDR3 bases: TGCGCCAGCAGCCAAGTGACAGGGATCGACAATTCACCCCTCCACTTT.

The chain has TRBV30 and TRBJ2-2, with D unclear. Germline V gene sequence: CDR1 GTSNPN, CDR2 SVGIG (reference sequence). This CDR3 is 14 amino acids long. V was trimmed by 5 bases and J by 2 bases, leaving 12 bases between them. CDR3 sequence: CAWGEPPNTGELFF. CDR3 DNA sequence: TGTGCCTGGGGAGAGCCCCCAAACACCGGGGAGCTGTTTTTT.

This chain links TRBV5-6 with TRBJ2-3; 7 positions agree with TRBD2. The ends lost 5 bases at V and 2 bases at J; junction bases unmatched: 8. The CDR3 spans 15 residues. CDR1 is SGHDT and CDR2 is YYEEEE in the germline V gene. The CDR3 sequence is CASRQLAKNTDTQYF. The CDR3 coding sequence is TGTGCCAGCAGGCAACTAGCGAAGAACACAGATACGCAGTATTTT.

This rearrangement joins TRBV28 to TRBJ2-3; TRBD1 matches at 7 bases. Germline assignment: CDR1 MDHEN and CDR2 SYDVKM. Germline trimming cut 5 bases from V and 2 bases from J; bases unmatched to any gene: 10. This CDR3 has 16 amino acids. The CDR3 is CASSEPGQATTDTQYF. The CDR3 nucleotides read TGTGCCAGCAGTGAACCCGGACAGGCGACCACAGATACGCAGTATTTT.

The V call is TRBV5-1, the J call TRBJ2-5; possibly TRBD1 or TRBD2 for D (5 bases each). Trimming took 4 bases from V and 1 from J, leaving 11 bases between them. Germline-derived CDR1 and CDR2 are SGHRS and YFSETQ. The CDR3 contains 14 residues. This CDR3 reads CASSRGVVQETQYF. Written as DNA, the CDR3 is TGCGCCAGCAGCCGAGGGGTCGTCCAAGAGACCCAGTACTTC.

The rearrangement joins TRBV5-4 to TRBJ2-7, with D perhaps matching TRBD1 (7 bases). Germline CDR1 SGHNT, CDR2 YYREEE (reference sequence). Trimming stripped 6 bases from V and 5 bases from J, with 18 bases between. The CDR3 runs to 14 residues. CDR3 sequence: CASTRPEGAHEQYF. Here the CDR3 DNA reads TGTGCCAGCACCCGACCGGAGGGGGCCCACGAGCAGTACTTC.

As regards this clone: The sample contains more than one DNA sequence encoding this CDR3. The rearrangement joins TRBV7-2 to TRBJ1-5, with unresolved D. Germline V gene sequence: CDR1 SGHTA, CDR2 FQGNSA. The CDR3 runs to 15 residues. The V and J ends lost 3 bases and 0 bases respectively, with 9 bases between them. CDR3 bases: TGTGCCAGCAGCTTGGACGGCCGTAGCAATCAGCCCCAGCATTTT. It is translated as CASSLDGRSNQPQHF.